The 22 T cell receptor beta chains in this list originate from one sample, sequenced in a study of identical twins. TCRdb re-called the 5' RACE reads with MiXCR, one entry per CDR3 protein. The table records roughly 240,000 distinct CDR3 sequences, 5.5% to 7% of them present only once. This sample was also put to use in a study of yellow fever vaccine responses in identical twins.

The specimen sequenced was memory (CD45RO+) T cells sorted from blood. Receptors were obtained from a woman aged 18-29 years in good health.

This clonotype has just a few counts. The chain employs TRBV28 and TRBJ2-5; 12 positions match TRBD2. The V and J ends lost 8 bases and 3 bases, in that order; junction bases with no gene match: 7. CDR3 length equals 15 residues. Germline assignment: CDR1 MDHEN and CDR2 SYDVKM. The CDR3 coding sequence is TGTGCCAGCTTGTCGCCTAGCGGGAGGGAAGAGACCCAGTACTTC. Translation: CASLSPSGREETQYF.

This clonotype was seen more than once but under ten times. This chain links TRBV25-1 with TRBJ1-5; 7 bases are a match to TRBD1. The CDR3 sequence is 15 residues long. CDR1 is MGHDK and CDR2 is SYGVNS in the germline V gene. V shed 5 bases, J shed 3 bases, and the junction held 7 bases outside the gene matches. The CDR3 DNA is TGTGCCAGCAGTACCGGGGACAGCTTCAATCAGCCCCAGCATTTT. Translation gives CASSTGDSFNQPQHF.

At least ten counts were recorded for this clonotype. The junction and the germline gene differ at one end; a read error may be behind it. The chain combines TRBV29-1 with TRBJ2-1; a possible D gene is TRBD1 (6 bases). The CDR3 has 12 residues. From germline, CDR1 is SQVTM and CDR2 ANQGSEA. CDR3 protein: CSVEEGGQKKLF. CDR3 coding DNA: TGCAGCGTTGAAGAAGGCGGACAGAAGAAACTCTTC.

The genes are TRBV7-2 and TRBJ2-7; D is perhaps TRBD1 (5 bases). CDR1 is SGHTA and CDR2 is FQGNSA in the germline V gene. This CDR3 is 13 amino acids long. Trimming took 1 base from V and 7 from J, leaving 11 bases between them. The CDR3 protein is CASSLVGAREQYV. As DNA, the CDR3 is TGTGCCAGCAGCTTAGTTGGGGCTCGGGAGCAGTACGTC.

This clonotype was detected ten times or more. The rearrangement uses TRBV5-6 and TRBJ2-7; a possible D gene is TRBD1 (6 bases). CDR3 length equals 16 residues. The ends were cut back, 4 bases at V and 2 bases at J, with 19 bases in the middle. Per the germline V gene, CDR1 is SGHDT and CDR2 is YYEEEE. This CDR3 is CASSPAYRALTYEQYF. The CDR3 coding sequence is TGTGCCAGCAGCCCGGCATACAGGGCCCTGACCTACGAGCAGTACTTC.

The chain is built from TRBV27 and TRBJ2-1; the D gene could be TRBD1 or TRBD2 (5 bases each). Per germline, CDR1 MNHEY and CDR2 SMNVEV (reference sequence). V was trimmed by 6 bases and J by 4 bases, leaving 16 bases between them. The CDR3 is made up of 15 amino acids. The CDR3 region has the DNA TGTGCCAGCAGATCCACCGGGACCATTTACAATGAGCAGTTCTTC. Translation gives CASRSTGTIYNEQFF.

V usage is TRBV2 and J usage is TRBJ2-1; 8 bases are a match to TRBD2. V trimming: 3 bases; J trimming: 5 bases; junction bases outside the gene matches: 3. CDR1 is SNHLY, CDR2 FYNNEI, per germline. This CDR3 region has 14 residues. CDR3 in amino acids: CASSDALADNEQFF. CDR3 nucleotide sequence: TGTGCCAGCAGTGACGCACTAGCGGACAATGAGCAGTTCTTC.

This clonotype has just a few counts. J is TRBJ2-1 and V is TRBV20-1; D is possibly TRBD2 (6 bases). V shed 4 bases and J shed 9 bases, with 22 bases lying between them. CDR1 DFQATT and CDR2 SNEGSKA come from the germline V gene (reference sequence). The length of the CDR3 is 15 residues. The CDR3 DNA is TGCAGTGCTATGGGCCCTAGCGCGTATCGTGGTGAGCAGTTCTTC. Protein sequence: CSAMGPSAYRGEQFF.

This clonotype was observed a few times. The V gene is TRBV13, the J gene TRBJ1-6; D not resolved. Trimming removed 4 bases from V and 7 bases from J, with 8 bases in between. CDR1 PRHDT and CDR2 FYEKMQ come from the germline V gene (reference sequence). CDR3 length equals 13 residues. CDR3 nucleotide sequence: TGTGCCAGCAGCTATACGAGGAATTCACCCCTCCACTTT. It yields the protein CASSYTRNSPLHF.

In this sample, this clonotype turned up many times. The chain employs TRBV12-3 or TRBV12-4 and TRBJ1-5; 10 nucleotides align to TRBD1. The CDR3 is 15 amino acids. The V segment lost 7 bases and the J segment 6 bases; nucleotides outside the gene matches: 9. The CDR3: CASTVDRGSGQPQHF. CDR3 bases: TGTGCCAGCACCGTGGACAGGGGGAGTGGTCAGCCCCAGCATTTT.

This clonotype was seen more than once but under ten times. The V call is TRBV3-1, the J call TRBJ2-3, with 10 bases identical to TRBD2. The CDR3 is 14 amino acids. After removal of 7 bases from V and 6 bases from J, the junction contained 7 bases not matched to a gene. Germline lookup yields CDR1 LGHDT and CDR2 YNNKEL (reference sequence). DNA for the CDR3: TGTGCCAGCACCGGGACTAGCGTCGGGGATACGCAGTATTTT. Amino acid sequence: CASTGTSVGDTQYF.

This clonotype was seen a few times. The chain recombines TRBV7-9 with TRBJ2-1; 7 nucleotides align to TRBD2. Germline trimming cut 3 bases from V and 0 bases from J; bases unmatched to any gene: 2. This CDR3 is built from 15 residues. Germline V lookup: CDR1 SEHNR, CDR2 FQNEAQ (reference sequence). CDR3 region: CASSFRLASYNEQFF. In DNA form, the CDR3 reads TGTGCCAGCAGCTTTCGACTAGCCTCCTACAATGAGCAGTTCTTC. Using reference TRBV7-9 and TRBJ2-1 for the parts outside the CDR3, the full variable domain is DTGVSQNPRHKITKRGQNVTFRCDPISEHNRLYWYRQTLGQGPEFLTYFQNEAQLEKSRLLSDRFSAERPKGSFSTLEIQRTEQGDSAMYLCASSFRLASYNEQFFGPGTRLTVL.

The chain couples TRBV20-1 to TRBJ2-5; 10 positions agree with TRBD2. Germline V lookup: CDR1 DFQATT, CDR2 SNEGSKA (reference sequence). Trimming took 1 base from V and 5 from J; bases not matched to a gene: 25. The CDR3 is 21 amino acids. CDR3 residues: CSARAHDRGVAGGLSSETQYF. In DNA form, the CDR3 reads TGCAGTGCTAGAGCCCACGACAGGGGAGTAGCGGGAGGACTTAGTAGTGAGACCCAGTACTTC.

The CDR3 is CASSPFPGGSYEQYF. Here the CDR3 DNA reads TGTGCCAGCTCACCTTTTCCGGGAGGCTCCTACGAGCAGTACTTC. The chain recombines TRBV18 with TRBJ2-7; 7 bases match TRBD2. Losses at the gene ends were 3 bases for V and 0 bases for J; bases not matched to a gene: 5. The CDR3 sequence is 15 residues long. The germline V gene has CDR1 KGHSH and CDR2 LQKENI.

This clonotype has at least ten counts. The chain links TRBV20-1 to TRBJ2-5, with a weak D call TRBD1 (6 bases). The CDR3 runs 14 residues. The V end lost 2 bases, the J end lost 5 bases, and 15 bases lay between the germline ends. Per the germline V gene, CDR1 is DFQATT and CDR2 is SNEGSKA (reference sequence). CDR3 amino acids: CSARLPGGGETQYF. CDR3 in DNA: TGCAGTGCTAGACTACCCGGTGGGGGCGAGACCCAGTACTTC.

This chain uses TRBV12-3 or TRBV12-4 with TRBJ1-1; D perhaps matches TRBD1 (6 bases). Trimming cost V 7 bases and J 6 bases, with 15 bases left between them. The CDR3 covers 13 residues. CDR3 nucleotides: TGTGCCAGCACCAAACTAGGGGGGGCTGAAGCTTTCTTT. Translation: CASTKLGGAEAFF.

J is TRBJ2-3 and V is TRBV5-1; possibly TRBD1 for D (6 bases). V was trimmed by 4 bases and J by 6 bases, leaving 15 bases between them. Per germline, CDR1 SGHRS and CDR2 YFSETQ. The CDR3 covers 14 residues. The CDR3 DNA reads as TGCGCCAGCAGCCCAAGGACAGCCAAGGATACGCAGTATTTT. This gives the protein CASSPRTAKDTQYF.

The sample holds a few counts of this clonotype. The chain joins TRBV3-1 to TRBJ2-7; the D is unclear. CDR3 size: 18 residues. The V gene lost 1 base and the J gene lost 4 bases, with 23 bases spanning the gap. CDR1 LGHDT and CDR2 YNNKEL come from the germline V gene (reference sequence). The CDR3 loop reads CASSQVLVQTLSLYEQYF. As DNA, the CDR3 is TGTGCCAGCAGCCAAGTCTTGGTACAGACCCTCTCCCTTTACGAGCAGTACTTC.

This clonotype showed up just a few times. The rearrangement links TRBV6-5 to TRBJ2-5; 13 bases fit TRBD2. The V and J ends lost 4 bases and 0 bases, in that order; junction bases with no gene match: 11. Germline V CDR1 and CDR2: MNHEY, SVGAGI. The CDR3 extends over 19 amino acids. DNA for the CDR3: TGTGCCAGCAGTTGGGGACTAGCGGGGACTACCCGGTACCAAGAGACCCAGTACTTC. This encodes CASSWGLAGTTRYQETQYF.

The chain joins TRBV5-1 to TRBJ2-1; 8 bases are shared with TRBD2. Per germline, CDR1 SGHRS and CDR2 YFSETQ. The CDR3 contains 17 residues. V lost 2 bases, J lost 1 base, and 8 bases stayed unmatched. The DNA for the CDR3 is TGCGCCAGCAGCTTCCTTTTCACTAGCGGATCCTACAATGAGCAGTTCTTC. Residues: CASSFLFTSGSYNEQFF. Full variable domain (outside the CDR3, taken from reference TRBV5-1 and TRBJ2-1): KAGVTQTPRYLIKTRGQQVTLSCSPISGHRSVSWYQQTPGQGLQFLFEYFSETQRNKGNFPGRFSGRQFSNSRSEMNVSTLELGDSALYLCASSFLFTSGSYNEQFFGPGTRLTVL.

This clonotype was recorded many times. This CDR3 reads CASSLSLAAYNEQFF. The CDR3, as DNA: TGTGCCAGCAGCTTGAGCCTAGCGGCCTACAATGAGCAGTTCTTC. The genes are TRBV5-5 and TRBJ2-1; 7 positions match TRBD2. Germline V lookup: CDR1 SGHKS, CDR2 YYEKEE (reference sequence). Trimming at V came to 1 base and at J to 2 bases, leaving 3 bases not matched to a gene. This CDR3 spans 15 amino acids.

The CDR3 here is CASTQSGGSADTQYF. The CDR3 coding sequence is TGTGCCAGCACCCAAAGCGGGGGGAGTGCAGATACGCAGTATTTT. J is TRBJ2-3 and V is TRBV6-1; 9 nucleotides align to TRBD2. V trimming: 7 bases; J trimming: 4 bases; junction bases outside the gene matches: 9. Germline V gene data show CDR1 as MNHNS and CDR2 as SASEGT. This CDR3 has 15 amino acids.